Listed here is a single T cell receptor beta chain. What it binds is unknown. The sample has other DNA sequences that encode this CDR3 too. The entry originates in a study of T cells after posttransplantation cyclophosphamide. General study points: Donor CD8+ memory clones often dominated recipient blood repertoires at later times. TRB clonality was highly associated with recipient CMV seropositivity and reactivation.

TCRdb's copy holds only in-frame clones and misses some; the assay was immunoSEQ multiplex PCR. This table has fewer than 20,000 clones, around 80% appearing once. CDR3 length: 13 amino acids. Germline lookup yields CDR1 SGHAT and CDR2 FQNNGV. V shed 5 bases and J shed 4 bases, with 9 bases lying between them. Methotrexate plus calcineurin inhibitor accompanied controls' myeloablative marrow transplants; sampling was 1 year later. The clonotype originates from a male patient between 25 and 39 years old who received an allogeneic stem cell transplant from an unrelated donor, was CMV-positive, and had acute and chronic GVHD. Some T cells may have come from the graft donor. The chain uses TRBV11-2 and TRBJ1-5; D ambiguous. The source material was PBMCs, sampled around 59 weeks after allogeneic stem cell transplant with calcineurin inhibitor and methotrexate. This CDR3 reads CASSLGLNQPQHF. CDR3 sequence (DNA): TGTGCCAGCAGCCTAGGACTAAATCAGCCCCAGCATTTT.